Listed here are 10 T cell receptor beta chains from one sample, sequenced in a study of blood T cell repertoires in COVID-19. TCRdb keeps only in-frame clones here, not all; method: immunoSEQ multiplex PCR. The sample has 200,000 to 300,000 clones, more than 80% seen once. Sequenced sample: peripheral blood. These receptor sequences come from a woman of 80 years or more with COVID-19, enrolled during active disease.

V usage is TRBV3-1 (or the pseudogene TRBV3-2) and J usage is TRBJ2-7, with 11 nucleotides matching TRBD2. Germline CDR1 reads LGHDT; CDR2 reads YNNKEL (reference sequence). The V gene end was trimmed by 5 bases and the J gene end by 6 bases; junction bases not matched to a gene: 9. The CDR3 runs 15 residues. CDR3 in amino acids: CASSELLAGAGEQYF. The CDR3 nucleotides are TGTGCCAGCAGCGAACTACTAGCGGGAGCGGGCGAGCAGTACTTC.

V usage is TRBV12-3 or TRBV12-4 and J usage is TRBJ1-2; unclear D gene. The CDR3 consists of 13 residues. V was shortened by 4 bases and J by 6 bases, with 12 bases between the two germline ends. Here the CDR3 DNA reads TGTGCCAGCAGTTCCGGACGGGGTAATGGCTACACCTTC. Translated: CASSSGRGNGYTF.

The rearrangement uses TRBV7-9 and TRBJ1-1, with 9 bases lining up with TRBD1. The CDR3 loop spans 14 amino acids. The V and J ends lost 5 bases and 1 base, in that order; junction bases with no gene match: 2. Germline V gene data show CDR1 as SEHNR and CDR2 as FQNEAQ (reference sequence). The CDR3 loop reads CASSTGGRNTEAFF. As DNA, the CDR3 is TGTGCCAGCAGCACAGGGGGCAGGAACACTGAAGCTTTCTTT.

The chain links TRBV13 to TRBJ2-7; 8 bases match TRBD1. Germline CDR1 is PRHDT and CDR2 is FYEKMQ (reference sequence). The CDR3 is 17 residues long. V lost 4 bases to trimming and J lost 1 base; unmatched junction nucleotides: 12. The CDR3 DNA reads as TGTGCCAGCAGCTCCACATTCCGGGACAGGTTGTCCTACGAGCAGTACTTC. The encoded protein is CASSSTFRDRLSYEQYF.

The J gene is TRBJ1-1, the V gene TRBV9, with TRBD1 as a possible D gene (5 bases). V gave up 1 base and J gave up 1 base, with 11 bases separating them. Germline V lookup: CDR1 SGDLS, CDR2 YYNGEE. The CDR3 consists of 15 residues. The CDR3 protein is CASSVTSGPNTEAFF. As DNA, the CDR3 is TGTGCCAGCAGCGTAACTTCAGGGCCGAACACTGAAGCTTTCTTT.

The rearrangement links TRBV7-9 to TRBJ2-5; D ambiguous. V lost 3 bases to trimming and J lost 5 bases, with 10 bases between them. The germline V gene encodes CDR1 SEHNR and CDR2 FQNEAQ (reference sequence). The CDR3 is 13 amino acids. CDR3 loop: CASSFSQRETQYF. CDR3 coding DNA: TGTGCCAGCAGCTTTTCCCAGAGGGAGACCCAGTACTTC. The variable domain in full, completed from reference TRBV7-9 and TRBJ2-5, reads DTGVSQNPRHKITKRGQNVTFRCDPISEHNRLYWYRQTLGQGPEFLTYFQNEAQLEKSRLLSDRFSAERPKGSFSTLEIQRTEQGDSAMYLCASSFSQRETQYFGPGTRLLVL.

This rearrangement joins TRBV7-9 to TRBJ2-5; TRBD1 agrees at 8 bases. Germline V gene lookup returns CDR1 SEHNR and CDR2 FQNEAQ (reference sequence). The J segment lost 13 bases and the V segment lost 4 bases, leaving 8 bases of the junction unmatched. There are 12 residues in the CDR3. The CDR3 protein is CASSWDRTGLYF. The CDR3 DNA reads as TGTGCCAGCAGCTGGGACAGGACGGGTCTGTACTTC.

The chain joins TRBV18 to TRBJ2-1; 7 bases line up with TRBD1. After removal of 3 bases from V and 7 bases from J, the junction contained 9 bases not matched to a gene. From germline, CDR1 is KGHSH and CDR2 LQKENI. The CDR3 is 15 amino acids. In DNA form, the CDR3 reads TGTGCCAGCTCACCGACTATAGGACAGGTAAATGAGCAGTTCTTC. Translation: CASSPTIGQVNEQFF.

Concerning this clone: Other DNA sequences in the sample encode the same CDR3. The chain couples TRBV29-1 to TRBJ1-1; D not resolved. Germline-derived CDR1 and CDR2 are SQVTM and ANQGSEA. Trimming cost V 4 bases and J 5 bases, with 8 bases left between them. CDR3 length equals 11 residues. This CDR3 is CSVGLRTEAFF. The CDR3 nucleotides read TGCAGCGTTGGGTTGCGGACTGAAGCTTTCTTT.

The table lists this clone with a few counts. V is TRBV27 and J is TRBJ1-2; possibly TRBD1 for D (6 bases). The CDR3 contains 14 residues. V was cut by 0 bases and J by 8 bases, with 13 bases left in between. Germline CDR1 reads MNHEY; CDR2 reads SMNVEV (reference sequence). CDR3 DNA: TGTGCCAGCAGTTTATCTACAGGGCAAAAAGGCTACACCTTC. Translated: CASSLSTGQKGYTF.